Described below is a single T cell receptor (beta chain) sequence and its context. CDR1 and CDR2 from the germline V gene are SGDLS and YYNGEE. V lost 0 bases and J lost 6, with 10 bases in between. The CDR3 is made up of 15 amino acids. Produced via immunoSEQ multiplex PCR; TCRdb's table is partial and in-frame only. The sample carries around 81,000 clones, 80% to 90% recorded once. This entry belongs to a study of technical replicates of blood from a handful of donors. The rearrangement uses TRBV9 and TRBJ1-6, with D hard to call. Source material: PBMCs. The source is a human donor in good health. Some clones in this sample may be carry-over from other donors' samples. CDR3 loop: CASSVDQAPNSPLHF. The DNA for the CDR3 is TGTGCCAGCAGCGTAGACCAGGCACCTAATTCACCCCTCCACTTT.